The source of this T cell receptor beta chain is a study of radiotherapy plus CTLA-4 blockade in lung cancer. TCRdb's copy holds only in-frame clones and misses some; the assay was immunoSEQ multiplex PCR. The profile covers 30,000 to 40,000 clones, with over 70% appearing a single time and 13% to 15% taken by the ten largest. Whole-study results and caveats: Together with interferon-beta, which increased in serum after radiation, early dynamic changes in blood T cell clones were reportedly the best predictors of response.

Concerning this clone itself: The antigen remains undetermined.

Patients in the study, people with chemo-refractory metastatic non-small-cell lung cancer, received focal radiation plus ipilimumab CTLA-4 blockade. This specimen consisted of peripheral blood, obtained from a patient treated with radiotherapy plus ipilimumab. This clonotype was obtained from a human donor with non-small cell lung cancer that progressed on radiotherapy plus ipilimumab.

CDR3 in amino acids: CASSNDRGNHEQYF. The CDR3 DNA is TGTGCCAGCAGTAACGACAGGGGGAACCACGAGCAGTACTTC. The chain employs TRBV6-6 and TRBJ2-7, with 9 positions matching TRBD1. CDR3 length: 14 amino acids. V lost 5 bases and J lost 5; bases outside the gene matches: 7. Looked up from germline, CDR1 is MNHNY and CDR2 is SVGAGI (reference sequence).